A selection of T cell receptor beta chains follows, all from one sample in a study of human T cells and chemical hapten exposure. TCRdb processed the RACE reads anew with MiXCR; each CDR3 protein has one entry. Here the sample spans approximately 400,000 distinct CDR3 sequences, about 4.8% being singletons. Specimen: whole blood, collected in connection with sensitization to the hapten diphenylcyclopropenone (DPC). The receptor source for this set is a woman aged 50 to 60 with alopecia areata. Some clones in this sample may be carry-over from other donors' samples. Both conserved end residues are part of each CDR3. Each record gives: D gene, clone size, V gene, J gene, CDR3 DNA, CDR3 protein. The D gene is left open where the match is weak. Size tells how often a clone was seen (once, few, many) or the class of an expanded clone, and some rows leave it out.

d_gene: NA; abundance: NA; v_gene: TRBV4-3; j_gene: TRBJ2-7; CDR3nt: TGCGCCAGCAGCCAAGACCCCCTTCACTCCTACGAGCAGTACTTC; CDR3aa: CASSQDPLHSYEQYF
d_gene: TRBD1; abundance: many; v_gene: TRBV7-2; j_gene: TRBJ1-2; CDR3nt: TGTGCCAGCAGCTTACCAGGGGGCTACAACTATGGCTACACCTTC; CDR3aa: CASSLPGGYNYGYTF
d_gene: NA; abundance: many; v_gene: TRBV5-5; j_gene: TRBJ1-5; CDR3nt: TGTGCCAGCAGCCTGCAGTATAGCAATCAGCCCCAGCATTTT; CDR3aa: CASSLQYSNQPQHF
d_gene: NA; abundance: NA; v_gene: TRBV2; j_gene: TRBJ2-4; CDR3nt: TGTGCCAGCAGTGAAGGGAGGATTCAGTACTTC; CDR3aa: CASSEGRIQYF
d_gene: TRBD1; abundance: NA; v_gene: TRBV6-5; j_gene: TRBJ1-6; CDR3nt: TGTGCCAGCAGTTCCGCCCGACAGGGGAGGGGCTCCTATAATTCACCCCTCCACTTT; CDR3aa: CASSSARQGRGSYNSPLHF
d_gene: TRBD1; abundance: many; v_gene: TRBV5-1; j_gene: TRBJ2-3; CDR3nt: TGCGCCAGCAGCTTTCCGACAGGGGGCGACACAGATACGCAGTATTTT; CDR3aa: CASSFPTGGDTDTQYF
d_gene: NA; abundance: NA; v_gene: TRBV29-1; j_gene: TRBJ2-1; CDR3nt: TGCAGCGTTCCGAGGGGGGATGAGCAGTTCTTC; CDR3aa: CSVPRGDEQFF
d_gene: NA; abundance: many; v_gene: TRBV6-1; j_gene: TRBJ1-3; CDR3nt: TGTGCCAGCAGGGGCTCTGGAAACACCATATATTTT; CDR3aa: CASRGSGNTIYF
d_gene: NA; abundance: NA; v_gene: TRBV10-2; j_gene: TRBJ2-5; CDR3nt: TGCGCCAGCACCCCGGACAGCAAAGAGACCCAGTACTTC; CDR3aa: CASTPDSKETQYF
d_gene: NA; abundance: NA; v_gene: TRBV12-3/TRBV12-4; j_gene: TRBJ1-2; CDR3nt: TGTGCCAGCAGTCCGACAGGAGCTAGTGGCTACACCTTC; CDR3aa: CASSPTGASGYTF
d_gene: NA; abundance: many; v_gene: TRBV27; j_gene: TRBJ1-5; CDR3nt: TGTGCCAGCAGTTTATATCGGGGATCCGCTCAGCCCCAGCATTTT; CDR3aa: CASSLYRGSAQPQHF